The clone carrying this T cell receptor beta chain was detected only once. Antigen specificity is unknown. The data stem from a study of cytomegalovirus exposure and HLA in healthy donors. In the PCR, 60 Vbeta and 13 Jbeta primers were used. Produced via immunoSEQ multiplex PCR; TCRdb's table is partial and in-frame only. The table records about 120,000 clones, around 85% of them present only once. The CDR3 covers 13 residues. The germline V gene encodes CDR1 MNHEY and CDR2 SMNVEV (reference sequence). V was pared by 3 bases and J by 4 bases, with 6 bases between. Study outcomes and limitations: The authors later found TCR association rates varying by HLA locus, with DRB1 most and HLA-C fewest. The study flagged around 150 TCR beta chains as cytomegalovirus-associated.

This TCR was sampled from a man aged 25 to 40 in good health and CMV-seropositive. Material for sequencing was PBMCs. The chain is built from TRBV27 and TRBJ2-2, with D uncertain. This CDR3 is CASSLIGTGELFF. The CDR3 bases are TGTGCCAGCAGTTTGATCGGCACCGGGGAGCTGTTTTTT.